The clone carrying this T cell receptor (beta chain) turned up a few times. Its specificity is not known. The planned depth of sequencing spanned 1 in 200,000 to 1 in 1 million T cells. Produced via immunoSEQ multiplex PCR; TCRdb's table is partial and in-frame only. This table holds around 310,000 clones, around four fifths found once. The CDR3 loop spans 15 amino acids. CDR1 SNHLY and CDR2 FYNNEI come from the germline V gene. Trimming took 6 bases from V and 2 from J; bases not matched to a gene: 8. This entry comes from a study of cytotoxic CD8 clonotypes in ibrutinib-treated CLL. Study-level results: Sustained-remission patients were sampled at one set of times and progressing patients at different ones. Baseline clonality was higher than in age-matched healthy donors and moved in step with circulating CD8+ T-cell counts.

The sample here was PBMCs, taken before ibrutinib treatment. The clonotype comes from a human donor with chronic lymphocytic leukemia. The gene calls are TRBV2 and TRBJ2-7; 9 bases are shared with TRBD1. The CDR3 DNA reads as TGTGCCAGCAGCGCGTGGACAGGGGTAACCTACGAGCAGTACTTC. It encodes CASSAWTGVTYEQYF. Full variable domain (missing parts from reference TRBV2 and TRBJ2-7): EPEVTQTPSHQVTQMGQEVILRCVPISNHLYFYWYRQILGQKVEFLVSFYNNEISEKSEIFDDQFSVERPDGSNFTLKIRSTKLEDSAMYFCASSAWTGVTYEQYFGPGTRLTVT.